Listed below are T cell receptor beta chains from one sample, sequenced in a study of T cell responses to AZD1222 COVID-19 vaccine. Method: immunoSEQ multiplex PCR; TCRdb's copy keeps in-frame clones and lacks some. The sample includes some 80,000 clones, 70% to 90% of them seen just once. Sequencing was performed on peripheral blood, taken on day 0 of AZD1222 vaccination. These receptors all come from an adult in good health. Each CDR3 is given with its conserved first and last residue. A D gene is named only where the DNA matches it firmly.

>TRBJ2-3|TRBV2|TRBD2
CASSERTSGDSTDTQYF
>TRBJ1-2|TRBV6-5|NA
CASRTPGRSNYGYTF
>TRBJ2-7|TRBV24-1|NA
CATSEGRLYEQYF
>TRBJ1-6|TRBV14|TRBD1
CASSHGGQTISPLHF
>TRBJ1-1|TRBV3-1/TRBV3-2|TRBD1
CASTGTGTGGNTEAFF
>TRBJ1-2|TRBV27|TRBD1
CANPPGQGGEYGYTF
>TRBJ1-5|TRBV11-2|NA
CASSLGGVGQPQHF
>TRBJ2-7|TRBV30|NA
CAWSVSWLPSSYEQYF
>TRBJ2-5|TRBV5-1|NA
CASGRSGVLQETQYF
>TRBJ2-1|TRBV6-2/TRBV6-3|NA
CASSYRLGLNNEQFF
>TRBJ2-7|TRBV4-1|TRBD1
CASSQGTGTSYEQYF
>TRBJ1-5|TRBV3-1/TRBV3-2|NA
CASSQVVSNQPQHF
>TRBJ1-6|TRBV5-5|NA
CASSLVGGMTNSPLHF
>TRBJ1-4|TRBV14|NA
CASSQEGGGEKLFF
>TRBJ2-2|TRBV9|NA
CASSVGQSTGELFF
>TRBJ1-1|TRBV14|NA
CASSNLPGWTEAFF
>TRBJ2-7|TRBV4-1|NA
CASSQGWGQTVAYEQYF
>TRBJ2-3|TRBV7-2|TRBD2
CASSLTGGGAFPDTQYF
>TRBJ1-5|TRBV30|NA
CAWSVPGNNQPQHF
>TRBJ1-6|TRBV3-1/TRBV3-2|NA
CASSQAPPSPLHF
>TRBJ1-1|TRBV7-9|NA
CASSPPVEGTEAFF
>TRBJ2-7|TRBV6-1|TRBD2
CASSEGGGAPYEQYF
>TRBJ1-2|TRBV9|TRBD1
CASSVRDRADYGYTF